The entry below describes one TCR beta chain. The sample comes from a study of cytomegalovirus exposure and HLA in healthy donors. Vbeta (60) and Jbeta (13) primers were used in the PCR. Assay used: immunoSEQ multiplex PCR; TCRdb lists only in-frame clones, some missing. Counted here are approximately 89,000 clones, roughly 80% occurring once; the ten biggest clones make up approximately 10%. This CDR3 has 15 residues. Losses at the gene ends were 6 bases for V and 1 base for J; bases not matched to a gene: 3. CDR1 is SNHLY, CDR2 FYNNEI, per germline. Sequencing was done on a sample of PBMCs. The genes are TRBV2 and TRBJ2-2; 9 bases line up with TRBD2. The sequence was collected from a human donor in good health. The CDR3, as DNA: TGTGCCAGCAGCGCGGGAGGGCGGAACACCGGGGAGCTGTTTTTT. This codes for CASSAGGRNTGELFF.